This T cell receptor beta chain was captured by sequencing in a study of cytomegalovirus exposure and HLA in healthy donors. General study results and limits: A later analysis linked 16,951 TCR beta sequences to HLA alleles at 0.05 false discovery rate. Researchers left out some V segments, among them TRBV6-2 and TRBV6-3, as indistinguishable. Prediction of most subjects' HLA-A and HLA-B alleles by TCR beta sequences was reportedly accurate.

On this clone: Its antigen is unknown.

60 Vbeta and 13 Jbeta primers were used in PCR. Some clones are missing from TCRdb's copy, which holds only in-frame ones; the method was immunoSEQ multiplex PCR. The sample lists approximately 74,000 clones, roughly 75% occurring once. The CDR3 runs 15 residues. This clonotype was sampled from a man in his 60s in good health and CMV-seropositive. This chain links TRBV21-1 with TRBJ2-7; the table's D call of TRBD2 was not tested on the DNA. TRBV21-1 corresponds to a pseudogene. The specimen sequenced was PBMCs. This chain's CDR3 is CASSKNGGRTNEQYF. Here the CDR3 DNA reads TGTGCCAGCAGCAAGAATGGCGGGAGGACAAACGAGCAGTACTTC.